The clone carrying this T cell receptor beta chain was observed a handful of times. Method: immunoSEQ multiplex PCR; TCRdb's copy keeps in-frame clones and lacks some. The sample lists about 150,000 clones; approximately 85% were seen once. This specimen comes from a study of blood T cell repertoires in COVID-19. The V gene's germline CDR1 is MNHEY and CDR2 SVGAGI. This CDR3 contains 13 residues. Trimming pared 2 bases from V and 2 bases from J, leaving 6 bases between. The origin of this receptor is a man between 60 and 70 years old with COVID-19, enrolled during active disease. The chain is built from TRBV6-5 and TRBJ1-2, with D perhaps matching TRBD1 (6 bases). Material for sequencing was peripheral blood. Written as DNA, the CDR3 is TGTGCCAGCAGTTACCAGGGGAACTATGGCTACACCTTC. Encoded protein: CASSYQGNYGYTF.